Listed below are T cell receptor beta chains from one sample, sequenced in a study of blood T cell repertoires in COVID-19. Sequencing was performed with immunoSEQ multiplex PCR; in TCRdb, only in-frame clones are kept and a portion is missing. This sample has 90,000 to 120,000 clones, with around four fifths found just once. Sequencing was performed on peripheral blood. These receptors originate from a man aged 55 to 70 with acute or convalescent COVID-19. The conserved cysteine and the conserved F or W are not part of the CDR3 here. Size tells how often a clone was seen (once, few, many) or the class of an expanded clone, and some rows leave it out.

>TRBV18|NA|14|TRBJ2-7
ASSPNPGTDSYEQY
>TRBV5-4|NA|14|TRBJ1-2
ASSPGGALVLYGYT
>TRBV7-9|few|10|TRBJ2-2
ASSFETGELF
>TRBV6-2/TRBV6-3|NA|16|TRBJ2-2
ASSLRTRSSSSGGELF
>TRBV5-1|NA|13|TRBJ1-5
ASSLTGGSNQPQH
>TRBV28|NA|11|TRBJ2-7
ASMTGTLTEQY
>TRBV4-2|NA|15|TRBJ2-7
ASSQEGPGGVSYEQY
>TRBV7-8|few|13|TRBJ1-5
ASCVGGVRNQPQH
>TRBV5-1|NA|13|TRBJ2-7
ASSLASGGPYEQY
>TRBV5-1|NA|10|TRBJ2-5
ASSLAKETQY
>TRBV28|NA|11|TRBJ2-1
ASSQGVSDEQF
>TRBV19|few|11|TRBJ2-3
ASSIAHGDTQY
>TRBV30|NA|14|TRBJ2-2
AWSQKGGPVTGELF
>TRBV11-3|NA|13|TRBJ2-1
ASSPGLAGVNEQF
>TRBV9|NA|14|TRBJ1-1
ASSAGGAGKNTEAF
>TRBV19|few|13|TRBJ1-1
ASSRTGAPNTEAF
>TRBV29-1|few|11|TRBJ1-1
SVEVQNRAEAF
>TRBV7-9|NA|14|TRBJ2-3
ASTQSGQGANQNKY
>TRBV30|NA|11|TRBJ2-1
AWTVSSYNEQF
>TRBV27|NA|16|TRBJ2-6
ASSFSGTPGVGANVLT
>TRBV20-1|NA|12|TRBJ2-1
SASKGRSYNEQF
>TRBV6-2/TRBV6-3|few|14|TRBJ1-1
ASSPPLGQAWQEAF
>TRBV28|NA|11|TRBJ1-2
ASSIGTGDGYT
>TRBV11-3|NA|12|TRBJ1-1
ASRGDRTNTEAF
>TRBV19|NA|13|TRBJ2-7
ASSKGLFSSYEQY